This entry is about one T cell receptor (beta chain). This clone's antigen is unknown. No base-level quality is on record; no much larger clone is a single base apart. The Qiagen DNeasy kit was used to extract genomic DNA both from unsorted PBMCs and from the negatively selected CD4+ and CD8+ fractions. Amplification of TCR beta CDR3 regions was done by immunoSEQ multiplex PCR with primers that anneal to V and J segments. A synthetic immune receptor repertoire was used to minimize amplification bias, and any remaining bias was removed computationally after sequencing. Processing in the source paper ran as follows. Repertoire diversity was quantified as the Shannon entropy index using custom Python scripts. The unsorted, CD4+ and CD8+ repertoires were each analyzed separately, with the exception of combined analyses, where CD4+ and CD8+ sequences were merged in silico. A clone was considered expanded if an increase in frequency of at least 2-fold after treatment relative to C1D1 was found, and a pseudocount of 0.5 was applied to clones undetected at baseline. Clones with 0 or 1 copy at C1D1 were classified as singleton clones, and clones with 2 or more copies were classified as non-singleton clones. Clones expanded in unsorted samples were labelled as CD4+, CD8+ or unknown by matching protein sequences in sorted samples from the same patient. Wilcoxon tests were applied to paired samples to test diversity changes from C1D1 to C4D1. TCRdb's version of the immuneACCESS table is confined to in-frame rearrangements and falls short of the full clone set. An unresolved V gene accounts for under half of the shortfall where checked; the remainder is of unknown origin. V, J and clone size reflect that table, while D and trimming were determined from the DNA. The sample records 53,000 or so clones, over 70% of which are singletons. Around 15% of the sample is held by the ten biggest clonotypes.

The source of the sample is a study of PD-1 blockade in classical Hodgkin lymphoma (dated by TCRdb to the early 2020s). Broadly, across the study: Nivolumab dosing was 3 mg/kg intravenously every 2 weeks, continuing until either disease progression or unacceptable toxicity. The study used TCR beta sequencing and CyTOF to define a peripheral blood immune signature of response to PD-1 blockade in classical Hodgkin lymphoma. The paper's findings and limits, for the study overall: Patients starting nivolumab less than 1 year after ASCT had lower diversity and were excluded from later analyses to avoid confounding by immune reconstitution. Baseline TCR diversity was reported to be lower in newly diagnosed patients than in healthy donors, and even lower in relapsed/refractory patients. The study was limited to a single clinical trial cohort, and causes of repertoire differences, possibly disease activity or prior therapy, remained undefined. Trial patients achieving complete response had baseline diversity similar to newly diagnosed patients, whereas partial responders and progressors had significantly lower diversity. CD4+ but not CD8+ TCR diversity rose significantly by C4D1 (p=0.0027 vs p=0.16), most apparent in complete responders (p=0.02).

Looking up the germline V gene yields CDR1 SGHTA and CDR2 FQGNSA. CDR3 length: 15 amino acids, cysteine to phenylalanine. Only the CDR3 region is kept as DNA, spanning 45 bases read in frame from base 1. V and J are truncated by 3 bases and 3 bases respectively, leaving an intervening sequence of 15 bases. The sample's time point, from its label and the paper: cycle 1 day 1 (C1D1), immediately before nivolumab initiation. Relapse after autologous stem cell transplantation had occurred in all trial patients, and cohorts A, B and C were distinguished by prior brentuximab vedotin exposure. The trial cohort was composed of over 50 patients with relapsed/refractory classical Hodgkin lymphoma, for whom complete response, partial response or progressive disease was recorded as best overall response. In the multi-cohort phase II CheckMate 205 trial, trial patients received single-agent nivolumab. An independent review committee assessed best overall response using the 2007 International Working Group response criteria. Trial PBMCs were collected immediately before nivolumab initiation (C1D1) and during therapy at cycle 2 day 1 and cycle 4 day 1. Peripheral blood was collected in 8 mL Vacutainer Cell Preparation Tubes, from which PBMCs were isolated by centrifugation and then cryopreserved.

Sample: peripheral blood mononuclear cells (PBMCs), taken at baseline. The rearranged segments are TRBV7-2 and TRBJ2-7; the D gene is perhaps TRBD2, from 6 matching bases. This TCR derives from a human donor with classical Hodgkin lymphoma. The CDR3 sequence is CASSFSGLGSYEQYF. The DNA sequence follows: TGTGCCAGCAGCTTTAGCGGCCTAGGTAGCTACGAGCAGTACTTC.